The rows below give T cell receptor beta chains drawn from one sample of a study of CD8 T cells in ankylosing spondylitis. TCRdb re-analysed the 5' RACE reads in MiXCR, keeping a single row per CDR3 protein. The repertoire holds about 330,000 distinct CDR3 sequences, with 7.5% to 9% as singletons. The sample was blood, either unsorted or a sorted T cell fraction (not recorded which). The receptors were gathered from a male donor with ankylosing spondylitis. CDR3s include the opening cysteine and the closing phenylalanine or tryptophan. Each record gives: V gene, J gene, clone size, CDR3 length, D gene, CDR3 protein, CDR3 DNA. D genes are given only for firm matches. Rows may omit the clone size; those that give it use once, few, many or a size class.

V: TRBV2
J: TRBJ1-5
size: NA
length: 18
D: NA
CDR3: CASTTTLRAVHSNQPQHF
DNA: TGTGCCAGCACAACCACCCTCCGAGCGGTTCATAGCAATCAGCCCCAGCATTTT

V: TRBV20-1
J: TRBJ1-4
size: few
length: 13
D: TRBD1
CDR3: CSARRGLGEKLFF
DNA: TGCAGTGCTAGAAGGGGGCTCGGTGAAAAACTGTTTTTT

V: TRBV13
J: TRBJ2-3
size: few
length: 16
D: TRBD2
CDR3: CASSLIALAGDDTQYF
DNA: TGTGCCAGCAGCTTAATTGCCCTAGCGGGAGACGATACGCAGTATTTT

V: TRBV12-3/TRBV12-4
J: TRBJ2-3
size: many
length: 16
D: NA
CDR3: CASSFEAGDSTDTQYF
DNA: TGTGCCAGCAGTTTTGAGGCAGGGGATAGCACAGATACGCAGTATTTT

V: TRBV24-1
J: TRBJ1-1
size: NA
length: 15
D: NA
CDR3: CATSDPRRGDTEAFF
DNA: TGTGCCACCAGTGATCCTCGTAGGGGAGACACTGAAGCTTTCTTT

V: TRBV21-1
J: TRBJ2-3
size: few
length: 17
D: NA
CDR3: CASSKGGAEWRTDTQYF
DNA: TGTGCCAGCAGCAAAGGGGGTGCGGAGTGGCGCACAGATACGCAGTATTTT

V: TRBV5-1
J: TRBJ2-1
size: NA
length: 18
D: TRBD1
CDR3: CASSLFRQGQGYYNEQFF
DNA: TGCGCCAGCAGCTTGTTCAGACAGGGACAGGGTTACTACAATGAGCAGTTCTTC

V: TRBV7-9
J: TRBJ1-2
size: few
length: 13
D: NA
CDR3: CASSFTSTYGYTF
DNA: TGTGCCAGCAGCTTCACCAGCACCTATGGCTACACCTTC

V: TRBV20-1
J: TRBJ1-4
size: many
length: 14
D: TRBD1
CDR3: CSAEPGQGDEKLFF
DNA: TGCAGTGCCGAACCGGGACAGGGTGATGAAAAACTGTTTTTT

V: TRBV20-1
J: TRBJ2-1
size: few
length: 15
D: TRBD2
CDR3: CSARSIAGEWNEQFF
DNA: TGCAGTGCTAGATCTATAGCGGGAGAATGGAATGAGCAGTTCTTC

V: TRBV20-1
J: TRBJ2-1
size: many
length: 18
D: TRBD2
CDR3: CSASGGLAGYPSYNEQFF
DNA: TGCAGTGCTAGTGGAGGACTAGCGGGTTACCCTTCCTACAATGAGCAGTTCTTC

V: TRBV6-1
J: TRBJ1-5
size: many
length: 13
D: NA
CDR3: CASRRTGNQPQHF
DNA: TGTGCCAGCAGAAGGACAGGCAATCAGCCCCAGCATTTT

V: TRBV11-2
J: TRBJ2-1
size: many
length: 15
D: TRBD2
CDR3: CASSTGLALWNEQFF
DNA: TGTGCCAGCAGCACGGGACTAGCGCTCTGGAATGAGCAGTTCTTC

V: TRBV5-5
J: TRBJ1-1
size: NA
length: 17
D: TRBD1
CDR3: CASSLEYSAGGRDEAFF
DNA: TGTGCCAGCAGCTTGGAGTATTCGGCAGGGGGCCGGGACGAAGCTTTCTTT

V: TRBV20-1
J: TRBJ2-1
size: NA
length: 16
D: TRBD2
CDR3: CSARDRASGAFNEQFF
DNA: TGCAGTGCTAGAGATCGGGCTAGCGGGGCGTTCAATGAGCAGTTCTTC

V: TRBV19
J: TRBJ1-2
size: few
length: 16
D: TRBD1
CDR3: CASSIETPTGTGGYTF
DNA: TGTGCCAGTAGTATAGAGACCCCGACAGGGACTGGTGGCTACACCTTC

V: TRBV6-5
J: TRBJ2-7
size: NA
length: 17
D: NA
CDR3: CASSYSVGGEEPHEQYF
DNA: TGTGCCAGCAGTTACTCGGTCGGCGGGGAGGAACCCCACGAGCAGTACTTC

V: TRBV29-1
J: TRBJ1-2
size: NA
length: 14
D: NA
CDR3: CSVEDHKANYGYTF
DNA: TGCAGCGTTGAAGATCATAAAGCTAACTATGGCTACACCTTC

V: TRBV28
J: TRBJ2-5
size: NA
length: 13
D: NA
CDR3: CASSFQHWETQYF
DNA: TGTGCCAGCAGTTTTCAGCATTGGGAGACCCAGTACTTC

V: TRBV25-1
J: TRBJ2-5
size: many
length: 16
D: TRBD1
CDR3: CASSDRQGWEQETQYF
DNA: TGTGCCAGCAGTGACAGACAGGGTTGGGAGCAAGAGACCCAGTACTTC